This T cell receptor beta chain appears in the sequencing data of a study of blood T cell repertoires in COVID-19. Categorization into cohorts depended on clinical history that participants reported. The study counted Cohort 3 donors as recovered given two negative PCRs, clearance, or symptom resolution. Germline V gene data show CDR1 as MNHEY and CDR2 as SMNVEV (reference sequence). The CDR3 totals 15 residues. V shed 6 bases and J 3 bases; nucleotides not matched to a gene: 4. Only in-frame clones appear in the TCRdb table, and some are missing; sequencing was by immunoSEQ multiplex PCR. The sample has about half a million clones; around nine tenths are singletons.

This chain joins TRBV27 and TRBJ1-6, with 8 bases matching TRBD1. The TCR originated in a woman aged 55-69 years who had recovered from COVID-19. Sequenced: PBMCs or T cells enriched from blood (not recorded which). The CDR3 loop reads CASSAGTGYNSPLHF. The CDR3 region has the DNA TGTGCCAGCAGCGCCGGGACAGGCTATAATTCACCCCTCCACTTT.